Listed below are T cell receptor beta chains from one sample, sequenced in a study of T cell responses to AZD1222 COVID-19 vaccine. The assay was immunoSEQ multiplex PCR, and TCRdb's table has in-frame clones only and misses some. The table shows tens of thousands of clones, with around nine tenths occurring only once. The sequencing here drew on peripheral blood, taken 28 days after the second dose of the MenACWY control vaccine. All receptors derive from an adult who received the MenACWY meningococcal vaccine as a control. CDR3s include the opening cysteine and the closing phenylalanine or tryptophan.

>TRBV6-6|TRBJ2-1
CASRLGQGAYNEQFF
>TRBV14|TRBJ2-3
CASSPGGSWDTQYF
>TRBV19|TRBJ2-7
CASSGATGGSYEQYF
>TRBV3-1/TRBV3-2|TRBJ1-6
CASSHTALTGGRSPLHF
>TRBV5-4|TRBJ2-2
CASSLGQVTGELFF
>TRBV27|TRBJ2-3
CASSLFWGSTDTQYF
>TRBV5-6|TRBJ2-2
CASSLSGGELFF
>TRBV10-1|TRBJ2-1
CASSERSGLPQFF
>TRBV7-2|TRBJ2-7
CASSLGTSGFSVHEQYF
>TRBV5-4|TRBJ1-1
CASSPGQMTEAFF
>TRBV6-5|TRBJ2-7
CASSYKGSEQYF
>TRBV30|TRBJ1-3
CAWGGNTIYF
>TRBV18|TRBJ2-1
CASSPRSPGRGDNEQFF
>TRBV7-2|TRBJ1-2
CASSLGQAGNSYGYTF
>TRBV7-9|TRBJ1-2
CASSLAGREIGYGYTF
>TRBV28|TRBJ1-1
CASRRLGGIPPLNTEAFF
>TRBV15|TRBJ1-5
CATSRVMDRGSGQPQHF
>TRBV28|TRBJ1-4
CASSSGLRNEKLFF